The rows below give T cell receptor beta chains drawn from one sample of a study of blood T cell repertoires in COVID-19. Using immunoSEQ multiplex PCR, the repertoire was profiled, and TCRdb retains in-frame clones only, with some absent. The profile covers approximately 120,000 clones, with 90% appearing a single time and 1.1% taken by the ten largest. The material sequenced was peripheral blood. These receptors all stem from a human donor in a cohort sampled during active COVID-19. CDR3s include the opening cysteine and the closing phenylalanine or tryptophan. Fields, in order: clone size, D gene, V gene, J gene, CDR3 protein, CDR3 DNA. D genes are given only for firm matches. Clone size is stated in some rows and not others, as once, few, many or a class when expanded.

clone_size: NA
d_call: NA
v_call: TRBV7-8
j_call: TRBJ2-1
cdr3_aa: CASSRRASTYNEQFF
cdr3_nt: TGTGCCAGCAGCCGCAGGGCGTCTACCTACAATGAGCAGTTCTTC

clone_size: few
d_call: NA
v_call: TRBV28
j_call: TRBJ1-5
cdr3_aa: CASILTWGDQPQHF
cdr3_nt: TGTGCCAGCATCCTAACCTGGGGGGATCAGCCCCAGCATTTT

clone_size: NA
d_call: NA
v_call: TRBV2
j_call: TRBJ1-6
cdr3_aa: CASSAFQGIGSPLHF
cdr3_nt: TGTGCCAGCAGTGCTTTTCAGGGAATCGGCTCACCCCTCCACTTT

clone_size: NA
d_call: NA
v_call: TRBV9
j_call: TRBJ1-3
cdr3_aa: CASSVEARVSGNTIYF
cdr3_nt: TGTGCCAGCAGCGTAGAGGCTCGGGTCTCTGGAAACACCATATATTTT

clone_size: NA
d_call: NA
v_call: TRBV6-2/TRBV6-3
j_call: TRBJ2-5
cdr3_aa: CASSLGETQYF
cdr3_nt: TGTGCCAGCAGTTTGGGCGAGACCCAGTACTTC

clone_size: NA
d_call: NA
v_call: TRBV6-5
j_call: TRBJ1-6
cdr3_aa: CASRGDTDNSPLYF
cdr3_nt: TGTGCCAGCAGAGGGGACACTGATAATTCACCCCTCTACTTT

clone_size: NA
d_call: NA
v_call: TRBV21-1
j_call: TRBJ2-5
cdr3_aa: CASGGLVETQYF
cdr3_nt: TGTGCCAGCGGGGGGTTAGTAGAGACCCAGTACTTC

clone_size: NA
d_call: TRBD1
v_call: TRBV7-3
j_call: TRBJ1-1
cdr3_aa: CASSLTRQGGAFF
cdr3_nt: TGTGCCAGCAGCTTAACGAGACAGGGGGGAGCTTTCTTT

clone_size: NA
d_call: NA
v_call: TRBV27
j_call: TRBJ1-2
cdr3_aa: CASSFRNHGRGTNYGYTF
cdr3_nt: TGTGCCAGCAGTTTCCGGAACCACGGCAGGGGAACTAACTATGGCTACACCTTC

clone_size: NA
d_call: NA
v_call: TRBV7-9
j_call: TRBJ2-5
cdr3_aa: CASSLRRDQETQYF
cdr3_nt: TGTGCCAGCAGCCTGCGGCGGGACCAAGAGACCCAGTACTTC

clone_size: once
d_call: NA
v_call: TRBV6-6
j_call: TRBJ2-5
cdr3_aa: CASSPPSGWVGTQYF
cdr3_nt: TGTGCCAGCAGTCCCCCCTCGGGGTGGGTAGGGACCCAGTACTTC

clone_size: NA
d_call: NA
v_call: TRBV18
j_call: TRBJ1-2
cdr3_aa: CASSPRGLNYGYTF
cdr3_nt: TGTGCCAGCTCACCCAGGGGTCTTAACTATGGCTACACCTTC

clone_size: NA
d_call: TRBD1
v_call: TRBV18
j_call: TRBJ2-7
cdr3_aa: CASSPTGYEQYF
cdr3_nt: TGTGCCAGCTCACCGACAGGGTACGAGCAGTACTTC

clone_size: NA
d_call: NA
v_call: TRBV6-6
j_call: TRBJ1-1
cdr3_aa: CASSYSEGNTEAFF
cdr3_nt: TGTGCCAGCAGTTATTCCGAGGGGAACACTGAAGCTTTCTTT

clone_size: NA
d_call: NA
v_call: TRBV7-6
j_call: TRBJ2-5
cdr3_aa: CASSLDLVLASQETQYF
cdr3_nt: TGTGCCAGCAGCTTAGACCTGGTGTTAGCTTCGCAAGAGACCCAGTACTTC

clone_size: NA
d_call: TRBD1
v_call: TRBV9
j_call: TRBJ2-5
cdr3_aa: CASNTGTGAETQYF
cdr3_nt: TGTGCCAGCAACACCGGGACAGGGGCAGAGACCCAGTACTTC

clone_size: NA
d_call: TRBD1
v_call: TRBV5-4
j_call: TRBJ1-1
cdr3_aa: CASSSYRGLTEAFF
cdr3_nt: TGTGCCAGCAGCTCGTACAGGGGGCTGACTGAAGCTTTCTTT

clone_size: NA
d_call: TRBD1
v_call: TRBV7-9
j_call: TRBJ1-2
cdr3_aa: CASSLDRGYYGYTF
cdr3_nt: TGTGCCAGCAGCTTAGACAGGGGCTACTATGGCTACACCTTC

clone_size: NA
d_call: TRBD2
v_call: TRBV9
j_call: TRBJ2-7
cdr3_aa: CASSPRTSGRIVQYF
cdr3_nt: TGTGCCAGCAGCCCGCGGACTAGCGGGAGGATCGTGCAGTACTTC

clone_size: NA
d_call: NA
v_call: TRBV7-3
j_call: TRBJ1-2
cdr3_aa: CASSLHPGGVGYTF
cdr3_nt: TGTGCCAGCAGCCTACACCCAGGAGGGGTCGGCTACACCTTC